Each of the 17 T cell receptor beta chains below was sequenced from the same sample in a study of patients and donors after allogeneic stem cell transplantation. TCRdb independently ran MiXCR on the RT-PCR reads; one entry per CDR3 protein. In the table there are 100,000 to 130,000 distinct CDR3 sequences, around 36% of which are singletons. The specimen sequenced was blood, either unsorted or a sorted T cell fraction (not recorded which). These TCRs come from a human donor who was either an allogeneic HSCT recipient or a stem cell or donor lymphocyte infusion donor (not recorded which). It is not recorded whose cells these are; they may come from a transplant donor.

The CDR3 protein is CSAMRLADTQYF. The CDR3, as DNA: TGCAGTGCTATGAGACTTGCAGATACGCAGTATTTT. The rearrangement joins TRBV20-1 to TRBJ2-3; no reliable D call. Trimming removed 4 bases at V and 4 bases at J, with 9 bases between. The CDR3 loop spans 12 amino acids. CDR1 and CDR2 from the germline V gene are DFQATT and SNEGSKA (reference sequence).

This clonotype was seen a handful of times. The chain recombines TRBV18 with TRBJ1-4; D unresolved. This CDR3 contains 16 residues. The V gene's germline CDR1 is KGHSH and CDR2 LQKENI. The V and J ends lost 0 bases and 6 bases respectively, with 14 bases between them. The CDR3 protein is CASSPPGRTDHEKLFF. The CDR3 DNA follows: TGTGCCAGCTCACCACCGGGCCGGACGGATCATGAAAAACTGTTTTTT.

This clonotype has more than one count but fewer than ten. The chain is built from TRBV6-6 and TRBJ2-1, with a weak D call TRBD2 (5 bases). Trimming removed 7 bases from V and 2 bases from J, with 18 bases in between. From germline, CDR1 is MNHNY and CDR2 SVGAGI (reference sequence). This CDR3 spans 16 amino acids. CDR3: CASTGGRGSAYNEQFF. Written as DNA, the CDR3 is TGTGCCAGCACCGGAGGCCGCGGTTCGGCCTACAATGAGCAGTTCTTC.

This chain uses TRBV18 with TRBJ1-3, with a tentative D call TRBD1 (6 bases). V shed 3 bases and J shed 0 bases, with 9 bases lying between them. The CDR3 is 15 amino acids. CDR1 is KGHSH and CDR2 is LQKENI in the germline V gene. CDR3 region: CASSPLDSSGNTIYF. The CDR3, as DNA: TGTGCCAGCTCACCCCTGGACAGCTCTGGAAACACCATATATTTT.

The chain employs TRBV28 and TRBJ1-5; 9 positions agree with TRBD1. CDR1 MDHEN and CDR2 SYDVKM come from the germline V gene. With V trimmed by 6 bases and J by 4 bases, 7 bases remained unmatched. This CDR3 region has 15 residues. The CDR3 is CASSQGGTGNQPQHF. The CDR3, as DNA: TGTGCCAGCAGCCAAGGCGGGACAGGGAATCAGCCCCAGCATTTT.

This clonotype was detected only a few times. For the CDR3, the DNA is TGTGCCACCAGTGACTCACCCTCGGGGGACGGTAACTCCCCGGAAGCTTTCTTT. It is translated as CATSDSPSGDGNSPEAFF. The chain couples TRBV24-1 to TRBJ1-1; TRBD1 might be the D (5 bases). Trimming stripped 4 bases from V and 8 bases from J, with 28 bases between. Germline V lookup: CDR1 KGHDR, CDR2 SFDVKD. There are 18 residues in the CDR3.

This clonotype was counted only a few times. The chain links TRBV6-5 to TRBJ1-2; 11 nucleotides agree with TRBD1. The CDR3 runs 15 residues. J was trimmed by 2 bases and V by 2 bases; bases with no gene match: 1. The germline V gene has CDR1 MNHEY and CDR2 SVGAGI. As DNA, the CDR3 is TGTGCCAGCAGTTACCGGGACAGGGGGAACTATGGCTACACCTTC. Its protein is CASSYRDRGNYGYTF.

The gene calls are TRBV29-1 and TRBJ2-7, with 10 bases lining up with TRBD2. There are 16 residues in the CDR3. V shed 4 bases and J 0 bases; nucleotides not matched to a gene: 9. Germline V gives CDR1 SQVTM, CDR2 ANQGSEA. CDR3 DNA sequence: TGCAGCGTTGGGGGCATGCGGACTAGCGGCTCCTACGAGCAGTACTTC. It yields the protein CSVGGMRTSGSYEQYF.

This clonotype was recorded a few times. The chain couples TRBV27 to TRBJ2-5, with D perhaps matching TRBD1 or TRBD2 (6 bases each). This CDR3 is 14 amino acids long. The germline V and J ends were trimmed by 3 bases and 0 bases, with 8 bases remaining between them. Germline CDR1 is MNHEY and CDR2 is SMNVEV (reference sequence). As DNA, the CDR3 is TGTGCCAGCAGTTTGAGGGGGGACCAAGAGACCCAGTACTTC. Its protein is CASSLRGDQETQYF.

The chain employs TRBV4-3 and TRBJ2-2; D not certain. CDR3 length: 15 residues. Trimming cost V 0 bases and J 6 bases, with 11 bases left between them. The germline CDR1 and CDR2 sequences are LGHNA and YSLEER. CDR3 residues: CASSQDAPGPGELFF. The CDR3 DNA sequence: TGCGCCAGCAGCCAAGATGCCCCCGGCCCCGGGGAGCTGTTTTTT.

This clonotype has a handful of counts. The chain is built from TRBV4-3 and TRBJ1-4; unclear D gene. The germline V gene encodes CDR1 LGHNA and CDR2 YSLEER. CDR3 length equals 15 residues. V was trimmed by 0 bases and J by 7 bases, leaving 12 bases between them. CDR3 protein: CASSQEGSLGEKLFF. The DNA for the CDR3 is TGCGCCAGCAGCCAAGAGGGGTCACTAGGTGAAAAACTGTTTTTT.

V gene TRBV6-6 combines with J gene TRBJ1-1; unclear D gene. Germline V lookup: CDR1 MNHNY, CDR2 SVGAGI (reference sequence). V dropped 6 bases and J dropped 2 bases, with 7 bases sitting between them. The CDR3 has 12 amino acids. CDR3 in amino acids: CASREINTEAFF. CDR3 nucleotide sequence: TGTGCCAGCAGGGAAATCAACACTGAAGCTTTCTTT.

As concerns this clonotype: The junction does not match germline at one end; this may be a read error. V is TRBV4-3 and J is TRBJ2-1, with 7 bases identical to TRBD2. This CDR3 comprises 17 residues. CDR1 and CDR2 (germline): LGHNA, YSLEER. Here the CDR3 reads CASSQDLGLAVYNEQFF. The CDR3 region has the DNA TGCGCCAGCAGTCAAGATTTGGGCCTAGCGGTTTACAATGAGCAGTTCTTC.

This clonotype is a singleton in its sample. The V call is TRBV10-2, the J call TRBJ2-2, with 7 bases fitting TRBD1. In germline, CDR1 is WSHSY, CDR2 SAAADI. The V segment lost 2 bases and the J segment 5 bases; nucleotides outside the gene matches: 14. There are 18 residues in the CDR3. CDR3 region: CASSEGTVFTQMTGELFF. CDR3 coding DNA: TGCGCCAGCAGTGAGGGGACAGTTTTTACCCAGATGACCGGGGAGCTGTTTTTT.

The chain combines TRBV4-3 with TRBJ2-5; the D call may be TRBD1 or TRBD2 (5 bases each). Germline V CDR1 and CDR2: LGHNA, YSLEER. The CDR3 totals 18 residues. V lost 3 bases and J lost 1, with 21 bases in between. The CDR3 DNA is TGCGCCAGCAGCCAGGATTTTCGGTGGAGGACAACCCAAGAGACCCAGTACTTC. Protein product: CASSQDFRWRTTQETQYF.

This clonotype has just a few counts. The chain joins TRBV29-1 to TRBJ1-1, with 10 bases fitting TRBD1. The CDR3 loop spans 13 amino acids. Germline CDR1 and CDR2: SQVTM and ANQGSEA. V lost 4 bases, J lost 5 bases, and 4 bases stayed unmatched. CDR3 sequence (DNA): TGCAGCGTTGCCGCGGGACAGGGGACTGAAGCTTTCTTT. Its translation: CSVAAGQGTEAFF.

The V call is TRBV6-5, the J call TRBJ2-5; 8 positions match TRBD2. V was clipped by 5 bases and J by 1 base; unmatched bases: 3. Germline CDR1 reads MNHEY; CDR2 reads SVGAGI. The CDR3 has 14 amino acids. CDR3: CASSELAVQETQYF. The CDR3 DNA sequence: TGTGCCAGCAGTGAACTAGCGGTCCAAGAGACCCAGTACTTC.